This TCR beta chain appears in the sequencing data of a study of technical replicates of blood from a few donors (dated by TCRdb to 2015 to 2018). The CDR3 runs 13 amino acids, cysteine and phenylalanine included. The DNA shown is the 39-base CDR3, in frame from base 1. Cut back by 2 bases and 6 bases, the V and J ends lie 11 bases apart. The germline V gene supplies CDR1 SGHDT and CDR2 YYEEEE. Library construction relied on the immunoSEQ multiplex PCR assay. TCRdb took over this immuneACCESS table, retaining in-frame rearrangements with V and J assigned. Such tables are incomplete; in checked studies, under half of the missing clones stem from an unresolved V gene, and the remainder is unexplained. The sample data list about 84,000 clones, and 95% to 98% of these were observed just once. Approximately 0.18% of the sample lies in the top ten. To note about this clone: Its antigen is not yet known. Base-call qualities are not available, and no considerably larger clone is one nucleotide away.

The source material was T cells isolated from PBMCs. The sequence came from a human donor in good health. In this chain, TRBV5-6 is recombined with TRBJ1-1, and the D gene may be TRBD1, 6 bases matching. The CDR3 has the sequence CASSFTGYPEAFF. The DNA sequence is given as TGTGCCAGCAGCTTTACAGGGTACCCTGAAGCTTTCTTT.